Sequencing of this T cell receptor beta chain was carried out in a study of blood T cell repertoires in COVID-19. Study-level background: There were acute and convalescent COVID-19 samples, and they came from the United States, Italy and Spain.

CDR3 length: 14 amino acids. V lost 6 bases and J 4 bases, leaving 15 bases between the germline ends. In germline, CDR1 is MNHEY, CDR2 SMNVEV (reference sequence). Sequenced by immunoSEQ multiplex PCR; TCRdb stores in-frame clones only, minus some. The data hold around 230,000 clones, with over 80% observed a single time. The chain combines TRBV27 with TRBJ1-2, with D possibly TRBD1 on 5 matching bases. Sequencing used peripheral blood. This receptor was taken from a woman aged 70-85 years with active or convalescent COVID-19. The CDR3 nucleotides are TGTGCCAGCAGCCTTGTGGGGGGGATCTATGGCTACACCTTC. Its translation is CASSLVGGIYGYTF.